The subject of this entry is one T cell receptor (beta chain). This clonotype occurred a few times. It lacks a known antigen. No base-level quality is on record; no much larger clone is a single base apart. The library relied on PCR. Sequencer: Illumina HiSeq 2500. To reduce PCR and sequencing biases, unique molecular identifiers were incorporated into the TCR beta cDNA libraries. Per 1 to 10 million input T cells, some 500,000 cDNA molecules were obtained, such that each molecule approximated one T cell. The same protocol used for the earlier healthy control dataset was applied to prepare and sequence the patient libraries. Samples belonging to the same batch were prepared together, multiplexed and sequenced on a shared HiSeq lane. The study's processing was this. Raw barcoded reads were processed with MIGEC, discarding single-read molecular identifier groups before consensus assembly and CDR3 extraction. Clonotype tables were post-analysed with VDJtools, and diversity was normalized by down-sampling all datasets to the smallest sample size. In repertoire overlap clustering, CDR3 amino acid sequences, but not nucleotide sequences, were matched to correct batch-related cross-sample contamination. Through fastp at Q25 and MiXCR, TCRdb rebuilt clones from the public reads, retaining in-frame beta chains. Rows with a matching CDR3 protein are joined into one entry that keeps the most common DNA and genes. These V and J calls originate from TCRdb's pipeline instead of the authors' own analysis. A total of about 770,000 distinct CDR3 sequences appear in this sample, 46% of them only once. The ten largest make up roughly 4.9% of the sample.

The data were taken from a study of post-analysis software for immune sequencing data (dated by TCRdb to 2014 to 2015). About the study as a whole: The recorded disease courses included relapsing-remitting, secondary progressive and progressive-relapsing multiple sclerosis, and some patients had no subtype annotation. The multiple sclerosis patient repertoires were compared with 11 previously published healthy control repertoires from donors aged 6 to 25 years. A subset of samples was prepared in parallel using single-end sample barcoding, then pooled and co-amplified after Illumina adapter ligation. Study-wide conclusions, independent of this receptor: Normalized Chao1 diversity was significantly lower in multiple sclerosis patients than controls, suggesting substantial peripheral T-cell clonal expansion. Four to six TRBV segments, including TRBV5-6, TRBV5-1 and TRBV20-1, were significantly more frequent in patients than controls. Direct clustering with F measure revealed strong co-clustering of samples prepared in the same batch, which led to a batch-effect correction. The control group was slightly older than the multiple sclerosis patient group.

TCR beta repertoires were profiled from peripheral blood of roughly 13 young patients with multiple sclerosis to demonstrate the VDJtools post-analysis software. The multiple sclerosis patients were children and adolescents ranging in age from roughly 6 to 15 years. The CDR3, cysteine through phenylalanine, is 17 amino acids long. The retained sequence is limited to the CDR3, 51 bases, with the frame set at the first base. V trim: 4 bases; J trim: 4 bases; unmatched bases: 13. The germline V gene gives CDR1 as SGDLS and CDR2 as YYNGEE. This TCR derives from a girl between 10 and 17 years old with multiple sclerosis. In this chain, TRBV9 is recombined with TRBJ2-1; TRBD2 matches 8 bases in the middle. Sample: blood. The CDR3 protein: CASSPAASGRVYNEQFF. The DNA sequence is TGTGCCAGCAGCCCAGCTGCTAGCGGGCGGGTTTACAATGAGCAGTTCTTC.